This T cell receptor beta chain stems from a study of T cell repertoires in cytomegalovirus infection. Study summary: CMV infection together with matching HLA type was indicated by public TCR beta signatures.

Study-wide points: Clonotypes of TCR beta that were HLA-C-restricted and CMV-specific dominated the ex vivo response. Summed frequency of public TCR beta families distinguished CMV carriers with the relevant HLA.

TCRdb re-analysed the reads in MiXCR, keeping a single row per CDR3 protein. The table lists around 100,000 distinct CDR3 sequences, around 30% of them singletons. The length of the CDR3 is 16 residues. CDR1 MGHRA and CDR2 YSYEKL come from the germline V gene. Trimming stripped 6 bases from V and 4 bases from J, with 21 bases between. For this clonotype: Its antigen is currently unknown.

The chain combines TRBV4-1 with TRBJ2-5, with a tentative D call TRBD1 (5 bases). The specimen comprised CD8+ T cells from cultured PBMCs, sampled from culture after CMV antigen stimulation. The TCR comes from a human donor in good health (CMV status not recorded). Some clones in this sample may be carry-over from other donors' samples. The CDR3 spells CASRHTDERGRETQYF. The CDR3 region has the DNA TGCGCCAGCAGACACACCGACGAAAGGGGCCGAGAGACCCAGTACTTC.